The 9 T cell receptor beta chains below were found in one sample sequenced in a study of CD4 and CD8 cells across lung adenocarcinoma regions. MiXCR was run by TCRdb on the PCR reads, yielding one entry per CDR3 protein. The data hold more than 6,000 distinct CDR3 sequences, with over 40% observed a single time. Sequenced material: CD8+ T cells from the center of a lung tumor. All receptors derive from a female donor with lung adenocarcinoma. The CD4 and CD8 labels of this study may be unreliable.

With regard to this clonotype: Relative to the germline gene, one junction end is altered; a read error may explain this. J is TRBJ2-1 and V is TRBV7-2; D may be TRBD2 (6 bases). The CDR3 is made up of 16 amino acids. The germline gives CDR1 SGHTA, CDR2 FQGNSA. CDR3 nucleotide sequence: TGTGCCAGCAGCTTAGAAGGCGGGGCGACCCCGGAGGAGCAGTTTTTT. Translation: CASSLEGGATPEEQFF.

This clonotype is categorized as large. This chain connects TRBV6-1 to TRBJ2-5, with D perhaps matching TRBD1 (6 bases). V shed 4 bases and J shed 7 bases, with 16 bases lying between them. The germline V gene has CDR1 MNHNS and CDR2 SASEGT. The CDR3 is 14 residues long. The DNA of the CDR3 is TGTGCCAGCAGTGGATCGGGACCCAGGGGGACCCAGTACTTC. Translating gives CASSGSGPRGTQYF.

The V gene is TRBV6-2 or TRBV6-3, the J gene TRBJ2-1; a possible D gene is TRBD2 (6 bases). The assigned J gene may be wrong: the sequence end matches TRBJ2-7 better. The CDR3 is made up of 15 amino acids. Germline V gene lookup returns CDR1 MNHEY and CDR2 SVGEGT. CDR3 coding DNA: TGTGCCAGCAGCAACCGAGTTTTAGCGGTGAATGAGCAGTACTTC. Translated: CASSNRVLAVNEQYF.

This clonotype was seen many times. The chain uses TRBV10-3 and TRBJ2-7; 9 nucleotides agree with TRBD2. Germline CDR1 reads ENHRY; CDR2 reads SYGVKD. This CDR3 contains 13 residues. V shed 5 bases, J shed 4 bases, and the junction held 3 bases outside the gene matches. The CDR3 loop reads CAISRLAEYEQYF. DNA for the CDR3: TGTGCCATCAGTAGACTAGCGGAATACGAGCAGTACTTC.

For this clonotype: The junction does not match germline at one end; this may be a read error. The chain joins TRBV6-1 to TRBJ2-1; D is tentatively TRBD1 or TRBD2 (6 bases each). The CDR3 sequence is 14 residues long. Germline V gene data show CDR1 as MNHNS and CDR2 as SASEGT. CDR3 DNA sequence: TGTGCGAGCAGTGGGGGCGGGGCGCGAGATACCCAGTATTTC. It codes for CASSGGGARDTQYF.

The chain carries TRBV12-3 or TRBV12-4 and TRBJ1-2, with 12 positions matching TRBD1. There are 17 residues in the CDR3. The trim removed 6 bases at V and 2 bases at J, leaving 10 bases unmatched. CDR3 nucleotides: TGTGCCAGCAGGCCCCTCGGGACAGGGGGCGCAAACTATGGCTACACCTTC. Translated, it gives CASRPLGTGGANYGYTF.

This clonotype is medium-sized. The CDR3 loop reads CASRDRPSSYNEQFF. CDR3 coding DNA: TGTGCCAGCAGGGACAGGCCAAGCTCCTACAATGAGCAGTTCTTC. The genes are TRBV6-1 and TRBJ2-1; 7 bases align to TRBD1. This CDR3 contains 15 residues. V was clipped by 6 bases and J by 0 bases; unmatched bases: 5. The germline V gene has CDR1 MNHNS and CDR2 SASEGT.

The chain recombines TRBV7-9 with TRBJ1-5; weak D call: TRBD1 (5 bases). The CDR3 is 14 residues long. The V end lost 2 bases, the J end lost 3 bases, and 8 bases lay between the germline ends. Germline CDR1 is SEHNR and CDR2 is FQNEAQ (reference sequence). Here the CDR3 reads CASSLLTDNQPQHF. The CDR3 DNA sequence: TGTGCCAGCAGCTTATTGACAGACAATCAGCCCCAGCATTTT. The whole variable domain, remainder taken from reference TRBV7-9 and TRBJ1-5, is DTGVSQNPRHKITKRGQNVTFRCDPISEHNRLYWYRQTLGQGPEFLTYFQNEAQLEKSRLLSDRFSAERPKGSFSTLEIQRTEQGDSAMYLCASSLLTDNQPQHFGDGTRLSIL.

The V call is TRBV6-5, the J call TRBJ2-1; TRBD2 might be the D (5 bases). The CDR3 has 15 residues. CDR1 is MNHEY, CDR2 SVGAGI, per germline. The ends were cut back, 5 bases at V and 13 bases at J, with 24 bases in the middle. CDR3 DNA sequence: TGTGCCAGCAGTCACGCACCTGCGGGCGCACTGCCCCAGTTCTTC. It yields the protein CASSHAPAGALPQFF.